The 13 T cell receptor beta chains given below trace back to one sample, sequenced in a study of blood T cell repertoires in COVID-19. The table came from immunoSEQ multiplex PCR; TCRdb's copy has only in-frame clones and leaves some out. Of a few hundred thousand clones in the sample, roughly 85% were seen once. The source material was peripheral blood. The source is a man aged 25-45 years who had recovered from COVID-19.

This clone was seen only a few times. This chain uses TRBV2 with TRBJ2-7; D is perhaps TRBD1 (6 bases). The CDR3 consists of 14 residues. Deletions cut 6 bases from V and 2 bases from J, with 14 bases between. Per the germline V gene, CDR1 is SNHLY and CDR2 is FYNNEI. The CDR3 region has the DNA TGTGCCAGCAGAGTCAGGGGAACTACCTACGAGCAGTACTTC. Translating gives CASRVRGTTYEQYF.

The chain is built from TRBV5-6 and TRBJ2-2; tentatively, D is TRBD2 (5 bases). The CDR3 is 13 residues long. Germline CDR1 is SGHDT and CDR2 is YYEEEE. Trimming pared 2 bases from V and 6 bases from J, leaving 8 bases between. DNA of the CDR3: TGTGCCAGCAGCTTCTTGAGGGCCGGGGAGCTGTTTTTT. Its protein product is CASSFLRAGELFF.

The V call is TRBV7-9, the J call TRBJ1-6; no reliable D call. This CDR3 contains 16 residues. V lost 8 bases to trimming and J lost 10 bases, with 24 bases between them. Germline V gene lookup returns CDR1 SEHNR and CDR2 FQNEAQ (reference sequence). CDR3 nucleotide sequence: TGTGCCAGCGCCGGGAACCCGTCCCTAGGCGGATCACCCCTCCACTTT. Amino acids: CASAGNPSLGGSPLHF.

This rearrangement joins TRBV2 to TRBJ1-4; 7 bases align to TRBD1. The CDR3 covers 16 residues. Germline CDR1 and CDR2: SNHLY and FYNNEI. After removal of 5 bases from V and 7 bases from J, the junction contained 13 bases not matched to a gene. The CDR3 reads CASSPPAGRGREKLFF. For the CDR3, the DNA is TGTGCCAGCAGTCCACCGGCGGGAAGGGGGCGTGAAAAACTGTTTTTT.

This clone was counted a single time. In DNA, the CDR3 is TGTGCCAGCAGCTTGCAGGGAAATGAGCAGTTCTTC. Its protein is CASSLQGNEQFF. The rearrangement joins TRBV5-4 to TRBJ2-1; possible D gene TRBD1, 5 bases. V lost 1 base, J lost 7 bases, and 6 bases lay in between. Germline values: CDR1 SGHNT, CDR2 YYREEE (reference sequence). The CDR3 length is 12 residues.

This chain connects TRBV3-1 (or the pseudogene TRBV3-2) to TRBJ1-5; D ambiguous. Per germline, CDR1 LGHDT and CDR2 YNNKEL (reference sequence). V was shortened by 1 base and J by 10 bases, with 17 bases between the two germline ends. CDR3 length: 15 amino acids. The CDR3 bases are TGTGCCAGCAGCCAAGGACTAACTCCTCCGACCCCCCAGCATTTT. It encodes CASSQGLTPPTPQHF.

The chain combines TRBV3-1 (or the pseudogene TRBV3-2) with TRBJ1-4; D possibly corresponds to TRBD1 (5 bases). CDR3 length: 16 residues. In germline, CDR1 is LGHDT, CDR2 YNNKEL (reference sequence). Trimming removed 3 bases from V and 0 bases from J, with 11 bases in between. The CDR3 region has the DNA TGTGCCAGCAGCCATTGGGGGGGGACAACTAATGAAAAACTGTTTTTT. It encodes CASSHWGGTTNEKLFF.

The chain has TRBV19 and TRBJ1-5, with D possibly TRBD1 on 5 matching bases. CDR1 and CDR2 (germline): LNHDA, SQIVND (reference sequence). Trimming took off 4 bases at V and 5 bases at J, with 12 bases between the two ends. The CDR3 totals 14 residues. In DNA form, the CDR3 reads TGTGCCAGTAGTACCTCAGGGCGAGATCAGCCCCAGCATTTT. Translation gives CASSTSGRDQPQHF.

The chain combines TRBV30 with TRBJ1-2; 8 bases are a match to TRBD1. The CDR3 has 11 residues. Germline CDR1 reads GTSNPN; CDR2 reads SVGIG (reference sequence). The V segment lost 2 bases and the J segment 9 bases; nucleotides outside the gene matches: 2. The CDR3 DNA reads TGTGCCTGGAGTAGACAGGGGAGCTACACCTTC. This codes for CAWSRQGSYTF.

The chain links TRBV12-3 or TRBV12-4 to TRBJ1-4; 8 nucleotides align to TRBD1. The V gene end was trimmed by 6 bases and the J gene end by 8 bases; junction bases not matched to a gene: 5. This CDR3 region has 13 residues. CDR3 amino acids: CASSPGQGEKLFF. The CDR3 region has the DNA TGTGCCAGCAGCCCAGGACAGGGCGAAAAACTGTTTTTT.

This chain uses TRBV9 with TRBJ1-6; D not resolved. Germline V gene lookup returns CDR1 SGDLS and CDR2 YYNGEE. The CDR3 totals 14 residues. The germline V and J ends were trimmed by 2 bases and 6 bases, with 9 bases remaining between them. CDR3 nucleotide sequence: TGTGCCAGCAGCGTGGGAGGCGGTAATTCACCCCTCCACTTT. Translated: CASSVGGGNSPLHF.

The table lists this clone with a count of one. The DNA of the CDR3 is TGTGCCAGTAGTCCACGGACTAGCGGGGGCCCCAATGAGCAGTTCTTC. This encodes CASSPRTSGGPNEQFF. The V call is TRBV19, the J call TRBJ2-1; TRBD2 matches 13 bases. The trim removed 5 bases at V and 6 bases at J, leaving 7 bases unmatched. Germline values: CDR1 LNHDA, CDR2 SQIVND (reference sequence). The CDR3 has 16 residues.

The genes are TRBV19 and TRBJ1-2; maybe TRBD1 (5 bases). Germline V gene sequence: CDR1 LNHDA, CDR2 SQIVND (reference sequence). V dropped 0 bases and J dropped 3 bases, with 23 bases sitting between them. The CDR3 loop spans 19 amino acids. Written as DNA, the CDR3 is TGTGCCAGTAGTATAGATGTAAAGTGGCGGACACGGAGCCACTATGGCTACACCTTC. This codes for CASSIDVKWRTRSHYGYTF.